Listed here are 30 T cell receptor beta chains from one sample, sequenced in a study of blood T cell repertoires in COVID-19. Profiled with immunoSEQ multiplex PCR; TCRdb holds only in-frame clones, not every one. The sample carries roughly 250,000 clones, over 75% recorded once. Sequenced sample: peripheral blood. The receptors shown here come from a human donor in a cohort sampled during active COVID-19.

The J gene is TRBJ1-6, the V gene TRBV20-1; D ambiguous. V lost 3 bases, J lost 6 bases, and 15 bases lay in between. Germline CDR1 is DFQATT and CDR2 is SNEGSKA (reference sequence). The CDR3 runs 15 residues. The CDR3 nucleotides are TGCAGTGCTAGTCCCGACCATGGGCTTAATTCACCCCTCCACTTT. This gives the protein CSASPDHGLNSPLHF.

The chain joins TRBV19 to TRBJ1-2; 7 nucleotides align to TRBD1. V lost 8 bases to trimming and J lost 8 bases; unmatched junction nucleotides: 20. This CDR3 region has 16 residues. In germline, CDR1 is LNHDA, CDR2 SQIVND (reference sequence). CDR3 bases: TGTGCCAGTGGCAGGGAGAGGGGGCGTAAAATTGGAGGCTACACCTTC. As protein: CASGRERGRKIGGYTF.

The chain employs TRBV3-1 (or the pseudogene TRBV3-2) and TRBJ1-4, with 9 bases lining up with TRBD1. The CDR3 covers 15 residues. V shed 2 bases and J 7 bases; nucleotides not matched to a gene: 5. From germline, CDR1 is LGHDT and CDR2 YNNKEL (reference sequence). This chain's CDR3 is CASSQQQGAGEKLFF. DNA for the CDR3: TGTGCCAGCAGCCAACAACAGGGGGCAGGTGAAAAACTGTTTTTT.

V usage is TRBV4-2 and J usage is TRBJ1-4, with 9 bases matching TRBD1. The CDR3 is made up of 16 amino acids. In germline, CDR1 is LGHNA, CDR2 YNFKEQ. Trimming at V came to 1 base and at J to 8 bases, leaving 8 bases not matched to a gene. CDR3 in amino acids: CASSQGGGQGREKLFF. CDR3 in DNA: TGTGCCAGCAGCCAAGGAGGTGGACAGGGGAGGGAAAAACTGTTTTTT.

The rearrangement uses TRBV6-5 and TRBJ1-5; TRBD1 agrees at 8 bases. The CDR3 covers 14 residues. Germline V CDR1 and CDR2: MNHEY, SVGAGI. With V trimmed by 4 bases and J by 5 bases, 4 bases remained unmatched. CDR3: CASSSGQGHQPQHF. DNA for the CDR3: TGTGCCAGCAGTTCAGGACAGGGCCATCAGCCCCAGCATTTT.

CDR3 amino acids: CASSQGGGFGSPLHF. The CDR3 nucleotides are TGCGCCAGCAGCCAAGGCGGGGGCTTCGGTTCACCCCTCCACTTT. The chain uses TRBV5-1 and TRBJ1-6; D possibly corresponds to TRBD1 (6 bases). Germline V lookup: CDR1 SGHRS, CDR2 YFSETQ. This CDR3 region has 15 residues. The germline V and J ends were trimmed by 4 bases and 9 bases, with 17 bases remaining between them.

V usage is TRBV5-6 and J usage is TRBJ2-7; D not certain. In germline, CDR1 is SGHDT, CDR2 YYEEEE. The CDR3 loop spans 13 amino acids. Trimming left V 0 bases short and J 6 bases short, with 10 bases between. CDR3 amino acids: CASSLASGAEQYF. CDR3 bases: TGTGCCAGCAGCTTGGCTTCAGGTGCCGAGCAGTACTTC.

The chain has TRBV23-1 and TRBJ2-6; a possible D gene is TRBD2 (6 bases). TRBV23-1 has ORF status, its function being uncertain. Between the trimmed V and J ends, which lost 0 bases and 0 bases, there was a span of 12 bases. The CDR3 length is 18 residues. Here the CDR3 DNA reads TGCGCCAGCAGTCAATCGGGGGAGGCCCGCTCTGGGGCCAACGTCCTGACTTTC. Its translation: CASSQSGEARSGANVLTF.

V gene TRBV27 combines with J gene TRBJ2-7, with 7 bases matching TRBD1. The CDR3 loop spans 13 amino acids. V dropped 8 bases and J dropped 5; count of bases not matched to a gene: 9. From germline, CDR1 is MNHEY and CDR2 SMNVEV (reference sequence). The CDR3 DNA reads TGTGCCAGCTGCCGCGGACAGGCTCACGAGCAGTACTTC. Translated, it gives CASCRGQAHEQYF.

This clone appeared a few times. This chain links TRBV3-1 (or the pseudogene TRBV3-2) with TRBJ1-3; 8 bases fit TRBD1. The germline V gene has CDR1 LGHDT and CDR2 YNNKEL (reference sequence). The CDR3 has 15 residues. Unmatched junction bases numbered 3, after V lost 3 bases and J lost 2 bases. The CDR3 spells CASSQGRGPGNTIYF. The CDR3 nucleotides are TGTGCCAGCAGCCAGGGCAGGGGGCCTGGAAACACCATATATTTT.

The J gene is TRBJ2-3, the V gene TRBV11-2; 8 bases are a match to TRBD2. V shed 0 bases and J 1 base; nucleotides not matched to a gene: 6. Germline assignment: CDR1 SGHAT and CDR2 FQNNGV. This CDR3 is 17 amino acids long. In DNA form, the CDR3 reads TGTGCCAGCAGCTTAGAATCTAGCGGGTATGGCACAGATACGCAGTATTTT. Protein: CASSLESSGYGTDTQYF.

This sequence joins TRBV18 and TRBJ2-1; TRBD2 matches at 16 bases. The CDR3 is made up of 14 amino acids. The V gene's germline CDR1 is KGHSH and CDR2 LQKENI. Trimming at V came to 3 bases and at J to 15 bases, leaving 5 bases not matched to a gene. The CDR3 loop is CASSPGLAGGPLFF. CDR3 sequence (DNA): TGTGCCAGCTCACCGGGACTAGCGGGGGGGCCTTTGTTCTTC. Full variable domain (remainder filled in from reference TRBV18 and TRBJ2-1): NAGVMQNPRHLVRRRGQEARLRCSPMKGHSHVYWYRQLPEEGLKFMVYLQKENIIDESGMPKERFSAEFPKEGPSILRIQQVVRGDSAAYFCASSPGLAGGPLFFGPGTRLTVL.

The chain couples TRBV5-4 to TRBJ2-1; tentatively, D is TRBD2 (5 bases). Looked up from germline, CDR1 is SGHNT and CDR2 is YYREEE (reference sequence). V was cut by 0 bases and J by 2 bases, with 6 bases left in between. The CDR3 is 14 residues long. The chain's CDR3 is CASSLAGTYNEQFF. The CDR3 nucleotides read TGTGCCAGCAGCTTGGCGGGAACCTACAATGAGCAGTTCTTC. Combining the CDR3 with reference TRBV5-4 and TRBJ2-1 gives the whole variable domain ETGVTQSPTHLIKTRGQQVTLRCSSQSGHNTVSWYQQALGQGPQFIFQYYREEENGRGNFPPRFSGLQFPNYSSELNVNALELDDSALYLCASSLAGTYNEQFFGPGTRLTVL.

This chain uses TRBV2 with TRBJ1-5; no clear D. The CDR3 runs 16 residues. Germline assignment: CDR1 SNHLY and CDR2 FYNNEI. Deletions cut 4 bases from V and 8 bases from J, with 21 bases between. CDR3 amino acids: CASSGGLDLRFEPQHF. CDR3 coding DNA: TGTGCCAGCAGTGGAGGGCTCGACTTGAGGTTCGAGCCCCAGCATTTT.

This clone has more than one count but fewer than ten. The chain joins TRBV3-1 (or the pseudogene TRBV3-2) to TRBJ2-2; D gene uncertain. Per the germline V gene, CDR1 is LGHDT and CDR2 is YNNKEL (reference sequence). This CDR3 has 19 residues. The germline V and J ends were trimmed by 1 base and 4 bases, with 22 bases remaining between them. CDR3 in amino acids: CASSQGWPLVSDSTGELFF. The DNA for the CDR3 is TGTGCCAGCAGCCAAGGATGGCCCCTTGTGAGCGATTCCACCGGGGAGCTGTTTTTT.

CDR3 DNA: TGCGCCAGCAGCCAAGATAGCGTTTCTTCCTACGAGCAGTACTTC. Its translation: CASSQDSVSSYEQYF. This rearrangement joins TRBV4-1 to TRBJ2-7; D is perhaps TRBD2 (5 bases). CDR3 length: 15 amino acids. CDR1 and CDR2 from the germline V gene are MGHRA and YSYEKL. The germline V and J ends were trimmed by 0 bases and 1 base, with 10 bases remaining between them.

V and J are TRBV2 and TRBJ1-6; TRBD1 is a possible D gene (6 bases). Germline CDR1 SNHLY, CDR2 FYNNEI. Trimming left V 3 bases short and J 10 bases short, with 13 bases between. The CDR3 sequence is 14 residues long. In DNA, the CDR3 is TGTGCCAGCAGTGATAGACAGGTCCTGTCACCCCTCCACTTT. Its translation is CASSDRQVLSPLHF. The entire variable domain, with the rest obtained from reference TRBV2 and TRBJ1-6, is as follows: EPEVTQTPSHQVTQMGQEVILRCVPISNHLYFYWYRQILGQKVEFLVSFYNNEISEKSEIFDDQFSVERPDGSNFTLKIRSTKLEDSAMYFCASSDRQVLSPLHFGNGTRLTVT.

The rearrangement uses TRBV11-3 and TRBJ1-2; no clear D. CDR3 size: 13 residues. The V end was cut by 0 bases, the J end by 6 bases, with 8 bases between. Germline V gene data show CDR1 as SGHNT and CDR2 as YENEEA. The CDR3 sequence: CASSLDSPNGYTF. The CDR3 region has the DNA TGTGCCAGCAGCTTAGATAGTCCCAATGGCTACACCTTC.

The CDR3 loop reads CASSYGTLANYGYTF. The CDR3 nucleotides are TGTGCCAGCAGTTACGGGACACTAGCTAACTATGGCTACACCTTC. This chain uses TRBV6-2 or TRBV6-3 with TRBJ1-2, with D perhaps matching TRBD1 (6 bases). Germline CDR1 is MNHEY and CDR2 is SVGEGT. V lost 2 bases and J 0 bases, leaving 10 bases between the germline ends. The CDR3 has 15 residues.

This clone was observed a single time. This rearrangement joins TRBV27 to TRBJ2-3, with 9 nucleotides matching TRBD2. Germline CDR1 MNHEY, CDR2 SMNVEV (reference sequence). V was clipped by 0 bases and J by 2 bases; unmatched bases: 3. CDR3 length equals 16 residues. DNA for the CDR3: TGTGCCAGCAGTTTATCGGCGGGGGGGTTCACAGATACGCAGTATTTT. Translated, it gives CASSLSAGGFTDTQYF.

The rearrangement uses TRBV5-1 and TRBJ2-2; D possibly corresponds to TRBD2 (6 bases). The V end lost 1 base, the J end lost 4 bases, and 14 bases lay between the germline ends. The CDR3 totals 16 residues. Germline V lookup: CDR1 SGHRS, CDR2 YFSETQ. As DNA, the CDR3 is TGCGCCAGCAGCTTGATAGGGACTCACAGCACCGGGGAGCTGTTTTTT. Translated, it gives CASSLIGTHSTGELFF.

The rearrangement joins TRBV5-1 to TRBJ2-3, with TRBD2 matching over 15 bases. The CDR3 loop spans 18 amino acids. Trimming at V came to 3 bases and at J to 0 bases, leaving 5 bases not matched to a gene. Germline V lookup: CDR1 SGHRS, CDR2 YFSETQ. This CDR3 is CASSSGLAGGFSTDTQYF. In nucleotides, the CDR3 is TGCGCCAGCAGCTCTGGACTAGCGGGAGGGTTTAGCACAGATACGCAGTATTTT.

This clone turned up a few times. V and J are TRBV5-1 and TRBJ1-2; TRBD1 matches 10 bases. Germline V gene sequence: CDR1 SGHRS, CDR2 YFSETQ. This CDR3 region has 14 residues. Trimming at V came to 9 bases and at J to 3 bases, leaving 8 bases not matched to a gene. The CDR3, as DNA: TGCGCCACTGCTCGGACAGGGGGTGACTATGGCTACACCTTC. It codes for CATARTGGDYGYTF.

The V and J genes are TRBV18 and TRBJ2-1, with no clear D. V was pared by 0 bases and J by 9 bases, with 18 bases between. The CDR3 consists of 16 residues. Germline loops: CDR1 KGHSH, CDR2 LQKENI. DNA of the CDR3: TGTGCCAGCTCACCACCCGTACTCTCCCAAACGGGTGAGCAGTTCTTC. This codes for CASSPPVLSQTGEQFF.

The chain employs TRBV25-1 and TRBJ1-1, with a possible D match to TRBD1 (5 bases). There are 15 residues in the CDR3. Germline CDR1 is MGHDK and CDR2 is SYGVNS. Deletions cut 5 bases from V and 7 bases from J, with 20 bases between. The CDR3 DNA sequence: TGTGCCAGCAGTCACCTCAGACAGACTAGAATTGAAGCTTTCTTT. Translating gives CASSHLRQTRIEAFF. The whole variable domain, remainder taken from reference TRBV25-1 and TRBJ1-1, is EADIYQTPRYLVIGTGKKITLECSQTMGHDKMYWYQQDPGMELHLIHYSYGVNSTEKGDLSSESTVSRIRTEHFPLTLESARPSHTSQYLCASSHLRQTRIEAFFGQGTRLTVV.

The V gene is TRBV7-9, the J gene TRBJ2-5, with 9 nucleotides matching TRBD1. V lost 3 bases to trimming and J lost 0 bases; unmatched junction nucleotides: 2. CDR3 size: 15 residues. The germline gives CDR1 SEHNR, CDR2 FQNEAQ (reference sequence). The CDR3 DNA follows: TGTGCCAGCAGCTTGACAGGGGGTTACCAAGAGACCCAGTACTTC. Translation gives CASSLTGGYQETQYF. The complete variable domain, with remaining parts taken from reference TRBV7-9 and TRBJ2-5, reads DTGVSQNPRHKITKRGQNVTFRCDPISEHNRLYWYRQTLGQGPEFLTYFQNEAQLEKSRLLSDRFSAERPKGSFSTLEIQRTEQGDSAMYLCASSLTGGYQETQYFGPGTRLLVL.

This chain connects TRBV18 to TRBJ2-5, with a possible D match to TRBD1 (5 bases). V was clipped by 2 bases and J by 3 bases, with 7 bases between them. There are 13 residues in the CDR3. Germline V gives CDR1 KGHSH, CDR2 LQKENI. CDR3 sequence (DNA): TGTGCCAGCTCACCAGGACAAAAAGAGACCCAGTACTTC. It codes for CASSPGQKETQYF.

The chain is built from TRBV6-5 and TRBJ2-7; maybe TRBD1 (6 bases). Germline assignment: CDR1 MNHEY and CDR2 SVGAGI. The V gene lost 7 bases and the J gene lost 6 bases, with 16 bases spanning the gap. The CDR3 totals 13 residues. CDR3 nucleotides: TGTGCCAGCAACAGTGAAGGGGGAGCCGAGCAGTACTTC. It is translated as CASNSEGGAEQYF.

The V gene is TRBV4-1, the J gene TRBJ2-5, with TRBD2 as a possible D gene (5 bases). The CDR3 contains 14 residues. In germline, CDR1 is MGHRA, CDR2 YSYEKL. The ends were cut back, 0 bases at V and 5 bases at J, with 10 bases in the middle. DNA of the CDR3: TGCGCCAGCAGCCAAGAGAGGGTGGGGGAGACCCAGTACTTC. Its protein is CASSQERVGETQYF.

The chain carries TRBV18 and TRBJ2-7, with 10 bases fitting TRBD2. V was clipped by 0 bases and J by 7 bases; unmatched bases: 9. Per germline, CDR1 KGHSH and CDR2 LQKENI. This CDR3 comprises 16 residues. CDR3 coding DNA: TGTGCCAGCTCACCACCGACTAGCGGGCTCGGGAGGGAGCAGTACTTC. As protein: CASSPPTSGLGREQYF.